This T cell receptor (beta chain) was sequenced for a study of T cell responses to AZD1222 COVID-19 vaccine. General study points: Regions 160-218 and 743-854 dominated among vaccine-associated CD4 TCRs spanning spike.

This clone appeared a single time. Antigen: not known. Method: immunoSEQ multiplex PCR; TCRdb's copy keeps in-frame clones and lacks some. The sample lists more than 95,000 clones, approximately 90% seen once, with about 17% in the top ten. This CDR3 is 15 amino acids long. V gave up 4 bases and J gave up 4 bases; unmatched junction bases: 7. Germline loops: CDR1 ENHRY, CDR2 SYGVKD. The receptor comes from an adult in good health. The sample here was peripheral blood, taken on day 0 of AZD1222 vaccination. The chain uses TRBV10-3 and TRBJ1-5; TRBD1 matches at 7 bases. DNA of the CDR3: TGTGCCATCAGTGGGGCAGGGGGTGGTAATCAGCCCCAGCATTTT. Residues: CAISGAGGGNQPQHF.